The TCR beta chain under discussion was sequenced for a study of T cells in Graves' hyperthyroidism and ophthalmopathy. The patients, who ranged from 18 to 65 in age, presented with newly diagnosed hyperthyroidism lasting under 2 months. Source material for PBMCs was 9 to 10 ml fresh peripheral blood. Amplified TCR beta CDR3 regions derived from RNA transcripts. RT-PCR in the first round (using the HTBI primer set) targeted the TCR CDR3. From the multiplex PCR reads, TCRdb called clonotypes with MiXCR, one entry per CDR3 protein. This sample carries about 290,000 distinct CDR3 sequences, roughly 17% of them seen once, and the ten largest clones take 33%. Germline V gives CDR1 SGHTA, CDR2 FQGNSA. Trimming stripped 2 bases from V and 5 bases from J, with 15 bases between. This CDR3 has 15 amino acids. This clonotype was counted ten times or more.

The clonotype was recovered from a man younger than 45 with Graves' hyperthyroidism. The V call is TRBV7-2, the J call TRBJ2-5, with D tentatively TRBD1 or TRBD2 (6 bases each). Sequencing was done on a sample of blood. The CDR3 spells CASSLNGGRDETQYF. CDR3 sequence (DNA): TGTGCCAGCAGCTTAAACGGGGGCAGAGACGAGACCCAGTACTTC. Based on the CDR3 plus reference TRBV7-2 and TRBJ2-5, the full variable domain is GAGVSQSPSNKVTEKGKDVELRCDPISGHTALYWYRQSLGQGLEFLIYFQGNSAPDKSGLPSDRFSAERTGGSVSTLTIQRTQQEDSAVYLCASSLNGGRDETQYFGPGTRLLVL.